The clone carrying this TCR beta chain was recorded many times. This sample was included in a study of T-cell reconstitution after alpha-beta-depleted transplantation in children. CDR1 is SGHAT, CDR2 FQNNGV, per germline. Trimming shortened V by 5 bases and J by 1 base, and 14 bases separated the two germline ends. CDR3 length: 15 amino acids. This sample's TCRbeta library carried unique molecular identifier barcodes. MiXCR, run by TCRdb on the PCR reads, gives a single entry per CDR3 protein. The sample has under 350,000 distinct CDR3 sequences; about a tenth are singletons. The receptor's source is a human donor who donated a stem cell graft to a child with SCID. The chain uses TRBV11-2 and TRBJ1-2; D gene ambiguous. The material sequenced was PBMCs from the stem cell graft donor, taken from the stem cell graft. The CDR3 reads CASSPGVGSNYGYTF. CDR3 DNA: TGTGCCAGCAGCCCCGGGGTCGGGAGTAACTATGGCTACACCTTC.